The 6 T cell receptor beta chains below were found in one sample sequenced in a study of blood T cell repertoires in COVID-19. Produced via immunoSEQ multiplex PCR; TCRdb's table is partial and in-frame only. Among 200,000 to 250,000 clones, roughly 84% were seen once, and the ten largest hold approximately 3.8%. Material: peripheral blood. The receptor set was obtained from a woman at least 80 years old with acute or convalescent COVID-19.

The J gene is TRBJ2-1, the V gene TRBV11-3, with TRBD1 as a possible D gene (5 bases). Germline assignment: CDR1 SGHNT and CDR2 YENEEA. The CDR3 is 14 residues long. V was clipped by 1 base and J by 6 bases, with 10 bases between them. CDR3 sequence (DNA): TGTGCCAGCAGCTTAGGCAGGGCGAGCAATGAGCAGTTCTTC. Translation: CASSLGRASNEQFF.

The DNA for the CDR3 is TGTGCCAGCAGCGTCCGGACAGGGGAGATTTTACTAGCCAAAAACATTCAGTACTTC. Its translation: CASSVRTGEILLAKNIQYF. This chain joins TRBV21-1 and TRBJ2-4; the table's D call TRBD1 went unverified against the DNA. TRBV21-1 corresponds to a pseudogene. The length of the CDR3 is 19 residues.

The chain has TRBV6-5 and TRBJ1-2; 7 bases are a match to TRBD1. In germline, CDR1 is MNHEY, CDR2 SVGAGI. CDR3 length: 14 residues. V lost 6 bases to trimming and J lost 4 bases; unmatched junction nucleotides: 8. CDR3 in DNA: TGTGCCAGCAGCGGAGGGGGCGCCGGCTATGGCTACACCTTC. The encoded protein is CASSGGGAGYGYTF.

The chain joins TRBV9 to TRBJ1-5; possible D gene TRBD1, 5 bases. The CDR3 contains 13 residues. V shed 4 bases and J shed 5 bases, with 10 bases lying between them. Germline V lookup: CDR1 SGDLS, CDR2 YYNGEE. CDR3 loop: CASSPGGDQPQHF. In nucleotides, the CDR3 is TGTGCCAGCAGCCCGGGGGGAGATCAGCCCCAGCATTTT.

J is TRBJ2-1 and V is TRBV2; 7 bases are shared with TRBD2. CDR3 size: 18 residues. V gave up 0 bases and J gave up 0 bases; unmatched junction bases: 8. Germline V CDR1 and CDR2: SNHLY, FYNNEI. The CDR3 spells CASSEAIRDYSSYNEQFF. For the CDR3, the DNA is TGTGCCAGCAGTGAAGCGATTCGGGACTACAGCTCCTACAATGAGCAGTTCTTC.

This clone has a single count. The gene calls are TRBV14 and TRBJ1-1; possibly TRBD1 for D (5 bases). Germline V gene data show CDR1 as SGHDN and CDR2 as FVKESK. The CDR3 is 14 residues long. V was clipped by 4 bases and J by 1 base, with 10 bases between them. CDR3 nucleotide sequence: TGTGCCAGCAGCCGAGGACACCAGAACACTGAAGCTTTCTTT. This encodes CASSRGHQNTEAFF.